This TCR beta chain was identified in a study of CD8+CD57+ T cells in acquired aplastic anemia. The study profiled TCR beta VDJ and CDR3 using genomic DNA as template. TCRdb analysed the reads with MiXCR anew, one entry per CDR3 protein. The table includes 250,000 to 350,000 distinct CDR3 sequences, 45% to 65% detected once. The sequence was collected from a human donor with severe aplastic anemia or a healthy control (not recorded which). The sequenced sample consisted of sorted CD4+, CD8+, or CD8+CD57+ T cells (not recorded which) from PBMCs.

CDR3: CATQGANTGELFF. DNA of the CDR3: TGTGCCACCCAGGGGGCGAACACCGGGGAGCTGTTTTTT. The chain employs TRBV10-3 and TRBJ2-2; TRBD1 matches 7 bases. The CDR3 has 13 amino acids. V shed 10 bases and J 0 bases; nucleotides not matched to a gene: 2. In germline, CDR1 is ENHRY, CDR2 SYGVKD.